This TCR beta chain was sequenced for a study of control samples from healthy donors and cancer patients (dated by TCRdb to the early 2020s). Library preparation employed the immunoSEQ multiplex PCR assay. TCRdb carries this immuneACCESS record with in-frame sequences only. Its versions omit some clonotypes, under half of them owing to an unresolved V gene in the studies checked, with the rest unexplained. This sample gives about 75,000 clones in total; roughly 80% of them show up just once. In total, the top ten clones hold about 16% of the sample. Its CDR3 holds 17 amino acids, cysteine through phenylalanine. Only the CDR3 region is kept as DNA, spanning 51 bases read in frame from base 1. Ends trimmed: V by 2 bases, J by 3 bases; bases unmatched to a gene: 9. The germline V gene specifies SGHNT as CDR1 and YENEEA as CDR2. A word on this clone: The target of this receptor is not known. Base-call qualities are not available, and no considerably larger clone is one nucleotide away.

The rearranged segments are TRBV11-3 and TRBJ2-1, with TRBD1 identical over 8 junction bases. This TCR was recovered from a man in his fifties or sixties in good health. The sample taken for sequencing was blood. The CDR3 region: CASSLNVGGQGYNEQFF. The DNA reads TGTGCCAGCAGCTTAAATGTTGGCGGACAGGGCTACAATGAGCAGTTCTTC. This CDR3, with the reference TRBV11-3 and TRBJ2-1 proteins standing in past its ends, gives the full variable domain EAGVVQSPRYKIIEKKQPVAFWCNPISGHNTLYWYLQNLGQGPELLIRYENEEAVDDSQLPKDRFSAERLKGVDSTLKIQPAELGDSAVYLCASSLNVGGQGYNEQFFGPGTRLTVL.